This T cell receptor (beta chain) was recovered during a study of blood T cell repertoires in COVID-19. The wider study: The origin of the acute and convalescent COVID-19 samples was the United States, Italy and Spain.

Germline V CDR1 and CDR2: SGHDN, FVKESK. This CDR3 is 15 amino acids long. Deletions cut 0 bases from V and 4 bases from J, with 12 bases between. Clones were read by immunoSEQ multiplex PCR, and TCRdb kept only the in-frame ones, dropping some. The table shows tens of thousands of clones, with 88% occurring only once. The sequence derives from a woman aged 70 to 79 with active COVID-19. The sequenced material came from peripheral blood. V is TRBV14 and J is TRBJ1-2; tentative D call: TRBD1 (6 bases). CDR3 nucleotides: TGTGCCAGCAGCCAAGATCAAGGGGGACCCTATGGCTACACCTTC. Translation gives CASSQDQGGPYGYTF.